A selection of T cell receptor beta chains follows, all from one sample in a study of blood T cells in healthy people across ages. TCRdb reprocessed the 5' RACE reads via MiXCR and lists one record per CDR3 protein. The sample lists hundreds of thousands of distinct CDR3 sequences; roughly 56% were seen once. Specimen: blood. These receptors were collected from a middle-aged man in good health. The CDR3 runs from the conserved cysteine through the conserved F or W. A D gene is named only where the DNA matches it firmly. Size values are once, few and many counts, or a class for expanded clones, and some rows have none.

DNA: TGCAGCGATTGGGACAGGGGGGACTATAGCTACACCTTC; CDR3: CSDWDRGDYSYTF; J: TRBJ1-2; D: TRBD1; size: -; V: TRBV29-1
DNA: TGTGCCAGCAGTTTCGACAGGGGGCAAGCGGCAGATACGCAGTATTTT; CDR3: CASSFDRGQAADTQYF; J: TRBJ2-3; D: TRBD1; size: few; V: TRBV6-6
DNA: TGTGCCAGCAGCTTACAGGGGGCGACGGCCAAAAACATTCAGTACTTC; CDR3: CASSLQGATAKNIQYF; J: TRBJ2-4; D: TRBD1; size: -; V: TRBV7-2
DNA: TGTGCCAGCAGTGGACAGCGGGAGACCCAGTACTTC; CDR3: CASSGQRETQYF; J: TRBJ2-5; D: -; size: -; V: TRBV25-1
DNA: TGTGCCAGCAGCGTAGCAGGGTCGAGCAATCAGCCCCAGCATTTT; CDR3: CASSVAGSSNQPQHF; J: TRBJ1-5; D: -; size: few; V: TRBV9
DNA: TGCAGCGTTGAAGCGGGACACCCAGTCCCCGATGAGCAGTTCTTC; CDR3: CSVEAGHPVPDEQFF; J: TRBJ2-1; D: -; size: many; V: TRBV29-1
DNA: TGCAGTGCTAGCCGAGATGGGACAAGGGTCTACGAGCAGTACTTC; CDR3: CSASRDGTRVYEQYF; J: TRBJ2-7; D: -; size: -; V: TRBV20-1
DNA: TGTGCCAGCAGCTTAGGGCCAGGGCGAGGTACCAAAAACATTCAGTACTTC; CDR3: CASSLGPGRGTKNIQYF; J: TRBJ2-4; D: -; size: -; V: TRBV7-6
DNA: TGCAGCGTTGAAGGGGCCGGGGTCTATGGCTACACCTTC; CDR3: CSVEGAGVYGYTF; J: TRBJ1-2; D: -; size: -; V: TRBV29-1
DNA: TGCGCCAGCAGCTTGAATGGGGGTGCAGGGACAGATACGCAGTATTTT; CDR3: CASSLNGGAGTDTQYF; J: TRBJ2-3; D: -; size: -; V: TRBV5-1
DNA: TGCGCCAGCAGCCCGGAGGGTGGTCTTCAAGGCTACACCTTC; CDR3: CASSPEGGLQGYTF; J: TRBJ1-2; D: -; size: -; V: TRBV5-1